Each of the 16 T cell receptor beta chains below was sequenced from the same sample in a study of blood T cells in healthy people across ages. With a J-beta primer mix and a sample-barcoded 5' primer, a second PCR ran about 7 to 11 cycles. TCRdb re-called the 5' RACE reads through MiXCR, storing one row per CDR3 protein. The sample carries hundreds of thousands of distinct CDR3 sequences, approximately 59% recorded once. The source material was blood. The source is a man between 60 and 75 years old in good health.

The chain links TRBV2 to TRBJ2-1; the D is unclear. This CDR3 spans 13 amino acids. The ends were cut back, 8 bases at V and 0 bases at J, with 8 bases in the middle. The germline V gene encodes CDR1 SNHLY and CDR2 FYNNEI. As DNA, the CDR3 is TGTGCCAGCGTGCCGGGCTCCTACAATGAGCAGTTCTTC. Translated, it gives CASVPGSYNEQFF.

The rearrangement uses TRBV3-1 and TRBJ2-1; 14 nucleotides agree with TRBD2. Trimming took 3 bases from V and 9 from J; bases not matched to a gene: 4. CDR3 length equals 15 residues. CDR1 is LGHDT and CDR2 is YNNKEL in the germline V gene (reference sequence). In nucleotides, the CDR3 is TGTGCCAGCAGCCAGACTAGCGGGGGGGCGTTTGAGCAGTTCTTC. Residues: CASSQTSGGAFEQFF.

The CDR3 loop reads CASKGASGTEAFF. CDR3 nucleotide sequence: TGTGCCAGCAAAGGGGCGTCAGGCACTGAAGCTTTCTTT. The chain links TRBV25-1 to TRBJ1-1, with a possible D match to TRBD1 (5 bases). Germline loops: CDR1 MGHDK, CDR2 SYGVNS. The ends were cut back, 7 bases at V and 4 bases at J, with 13 bases in the middle. The CDR3 extends over 13 amino acids.

Here the CDR3 reads CASSPSQNQETQYF. In DNA form, the CDR3 reads TGTGCCAGCAGCCCGAGTCAGAACCAAGAGACCCAGTACTTC. The chain has TRBV7-9 and TRBJ2-5; the D is unclear. The length of the CDR3 is 14 residues. The ends were cut back, 5 bases at V and 0 bases at J, with 10 bases in the middle. CDR1 and CDR2 (germline): SEHNR, FQNEAQ (reference sequence).

This clonotype was recorded once. The chain recombines TRBV5-1 with TRBJ2-5; TRBD2 aligns across 9 bases. CDR1 and CDR2 (germline): SGHRS, YFSETQ. CDR3 length equals 16 residues. Unmatched junction bases numbered 9, after V lost 5 bases and J lost 1 base. The CDR3 nucleotides are TGCGCCAGCAGACCTCGTCTAGCGGGGCCCCAAGAGACCCAGTACTTC. Its protein is CASRPRLAGPQETQYF.

Comments on this clonotype: The junction departs from germline at one end; a sequencing error may be responsible. This sequence joins TRBV3-1 and TRBJ1-6, with no clear D. Germline CDR1 reads LGHDT; CDR2 reads YNNKEL (reference sequence). The CDR3 is 15 residues long. In nucleotides, the CDR3 is TGTGCCAACAGCCAAGGCGGGATTTCTTATTCACCCCTCCACTTT. It is translated as CANSQGGISYSPLHF.

The gene calls are TRBV5-1 and TRBJ2-5; 8 bases are a match to TRBD1. Per germline, CDR1 SGHRS and CDR2 YFSETQ. This CDR3 is 14 amino acids long. V shed 2 bases, J shed 5 bases, and the junction held 5 bases outside the gene matches. DNA of the CDR3: TGCGCCAGCAGCTTCCAGGGGGCGGATGAGACCCAGTACTTC. This sequence encodes CASSFQGADETQYF.

The chain has TRBV20-1 and TRBJ2-1, with D possibly being TRBD2 (6 bases). Germline CDR1 and CDR2: DFQATT and SNEGSKA (reference sequence). The CDR3 sequence is 18 residues long. The germline V and J ends were trimmed by 3 bases and 1 base, with 22 bases remaining between them. This CDR3 is CSASLPGGDIGSYNEQFF. CDR3 DNA sequence: TGCAGTGCTAGCCTCCCTGGCGGGGATATCGGTTCCTACAATGAGCAGTTCTTC.

The CDR3 DNA reads TGTGCCAGCAGCCAAGTCGCCCCCCGGGGGAGTGAGCAGTTCTTC. Protein: CASSQVAPRGSEQFF. V and J are TRBV3-1 and TRBJ2-1; tentative D call: TRBD2 (6 bases). This CDR3 has 15 amino acids. With 1 base removed from V and 9 bases from J, the gap between germline ends came to 16 bases. Germline assignment: CDR1 LGHDT and CDR2 YNNKEL (reference sequence).

This chain uses TRBV7-2 with TRBJ2-1; D gene unclear. Germline V CDR1 and CDR2: SGHTA, FQGNSA. This CDR3 contains 15 residues. Trimming shortened V by 3 bases and J by 0 bases, and 9 bases separated the two germline ends. The CDR3 DNA reads as TGTGCCAGCAGCTTTCCGATGGGCTCCTACAATGAGCAGTTCTTC. Its protein product is CASSFPMGSYNEQFF.

This clonotype was detected once. The chain links TRBV3-1 to TRBJ2-3; D possibly uses TRBD1 or TRBD2 (6 bases each). Germline V gene data show CDR1 as LGHDT and CDR2 as YNNKEL (reference sequence). V was cut by 1 base and J by 6 bases, with 17 bases left in between. The CDR3 extends over 16 amino acids. Here the CDR3 DNA reads TGTGCCAGCAGCCAAGGTAGAGGGGGGCCCCTTGATACGCAGTATTTT. It codes for CASSQGRGGPLDTQYF.

The genes are TRBV29-1 and TRBJ1-2, with D tentatively TRBD1 (6 bases). Germline CDR1 is SQVTM and CDR2 is ANQGSEA. The germline V and J ends were trimmed by 5 bases and 0 bases, with 13 bases remaining between them. There are 14 residues in the CDR3. CDR3 sequence: CSVRTGLANYGYTF. CDR3 nucleotides: TGCAGCGTTCGCACAGGGCTAGCTAACTATGGCTACACCTTC. Supplemented by reference TRBV29-1 and TRBJ1-2, the full variable domain reads SAVISQKPSRDICQRGTSLTIQCQVDSQVTMMFWYRQQPGQSLTLIATANQGSEATYESGFVIDKFPISRPNLTFSTLTVSNMSPEDSSIYLCSVRTGLANYGYTFGSGTRLTVV.

In its sample, this clonotype was seen once. This chain joins TRBV27 and TRBJ1-5; TRBD1 matches 7 bases. The V and J ends lost 4 bases and 7 bases, in that order; junction bases with no gene match: 7. Per the germline V gene, CDR1 is MNHEY and CDR2 is SMNVEV (reference sequence). The CDR3 extends over 14 amino acids. CDR3 coding DNA: TGTGCCAGCAGTTCAAGACAGGGATTCCAGCCCCAGCATTTT. Protein product: CASSSRQGFQPQHF.

V is TRBV4-1 and J is TRBJ1-4; D perhaps matches TRBD1 (6 bases). The CDR3 contains 16 residues. Germline assignment: CDR1 MGHRA and CDR2 YSYEKL. V was trimmed by 2 bases and J by 0 bases, leaving 10 bases between them. DNA of the CDR3: TGCGCCAGCAGCCAATGGACAGTTGCAACTAATGAAAAACTGTTTTTT. Protein product: CASSQWTVATNEKLFF.

J is TRBJ2-3 and V is TRBV28; no clear D gene. Trimming pared 6 bases from V and 9 bases from J, leaving 13 bases between. CDR1 and CDR2 (germline): MDHEN, SYDVKM. This CDR3 is built from 12 residues. DNA for the CDR3: TGTGCCAGCAGCCGAGACCAAAAGACGCAGTATTTT. As protein: CASSRDQKTQYF.

This clonotype showed up just once. The CDR3 here is CASSRHLQNTEAFF. The CDR3 bases are TGTGCCAGCAGTCGACATTTACAGAACACTGAAGCTTTCTTT. The chain combines TRBV2 with TRBJ1-1, with no clear D. Germline CDR1 and CDR2: SNHLY and FYNNEI. This CDR3 contains 14 residues. V lost 5 bases and J lost 1, with 11 bases in between. The whole variable domain, remainder taken from reference TRBV2 and TRBJ1-1, is EPEVTQTPSHQVTQMGQEVILRCVPISNHLYFYWYRQILGQKVEFLVSFYNNEISEKSEIFDDQFSVERPDGSNFTLKIRSTKLEDSAMYFCASSRHLQNTEAFFGQGTRLTVV.